This TCR beta chain was observed in a study of blood T cell repertoires in COVID-19. About the research overall: PBMCs, B-cell-depleted T cells, or T cells provided the cDNA or gDNA that made up the material.

Sequencing was performed with immunoSEQ multiplex PCR; in TCRdb, only in-frame clones are kept and a portion is missing. The data contain approximately 300,000 clones, about 90% of them seen just once; the ten biggest clones take up approximately 5%. The study assigned cohorts using participant-reported clinical history. Either two negative PCRs, clearance, or symptom resolution qualified Cohort 3 donors as recovered. Germline V lookup: CDR1 ENHRY, CDR2 SYGVKD. CDR3 length equals 15 residues. With 2 bases clipped from V and 8 bases from J, the junction kept 6 bases outside the gene matches. The receptor was isolated from a woman aged 30 to 39 who had recovered from COVID-19. V is TRBV10-3 and J is TRBJ1-2; 12 bases match TRBD1. The sequenced sample consisted of PBMCs or T cells enriched from blood (not recorded which). CDR3 sequence reads: CAISEPGQGARGYTF. CDR3 DNA sequence: TGTGCCATCAGTGAGCCGGGACAGGGGGCGCGAGGCTACACCTTC.